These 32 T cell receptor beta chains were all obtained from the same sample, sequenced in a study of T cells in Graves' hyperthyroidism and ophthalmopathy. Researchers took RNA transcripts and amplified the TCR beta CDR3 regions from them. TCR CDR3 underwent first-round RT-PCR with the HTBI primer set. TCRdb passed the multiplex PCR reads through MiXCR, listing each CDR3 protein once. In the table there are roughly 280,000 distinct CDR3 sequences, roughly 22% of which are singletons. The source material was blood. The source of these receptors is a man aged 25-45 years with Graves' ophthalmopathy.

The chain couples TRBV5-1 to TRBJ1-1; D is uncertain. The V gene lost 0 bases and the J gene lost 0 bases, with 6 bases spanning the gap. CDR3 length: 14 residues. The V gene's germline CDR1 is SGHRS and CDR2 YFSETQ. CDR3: CASSLVGMNTEAFF. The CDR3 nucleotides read TGCGCCAGCAGCTTGGTTGGGATGAACACTGAAGCTTTCTTT.

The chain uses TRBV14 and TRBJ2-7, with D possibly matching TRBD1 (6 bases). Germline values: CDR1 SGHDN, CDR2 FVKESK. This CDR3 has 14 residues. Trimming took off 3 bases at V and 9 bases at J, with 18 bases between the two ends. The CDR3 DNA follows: TGTGCCAGCAGCCACACAGGGCCACCCGGGGTGCAGTACTTC. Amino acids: CASSHTGPPGVQYF.

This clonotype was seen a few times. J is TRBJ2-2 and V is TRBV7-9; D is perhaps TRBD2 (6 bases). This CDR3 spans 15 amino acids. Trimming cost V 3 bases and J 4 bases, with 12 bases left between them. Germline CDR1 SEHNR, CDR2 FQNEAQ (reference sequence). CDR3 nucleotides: TGTGCCAGCAGCTTCGGTCTAGCGAGCACCGGGGAGCTGTTTTTT. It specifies CASSFGLASTGELFF.

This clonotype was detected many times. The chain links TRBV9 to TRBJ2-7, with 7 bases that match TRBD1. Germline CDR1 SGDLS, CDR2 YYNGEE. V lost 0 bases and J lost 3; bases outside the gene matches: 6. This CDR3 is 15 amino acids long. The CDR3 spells CASSVGGQPNYEQYF. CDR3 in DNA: TGTGCCAGCAGCGTAGGGGGACAGCCCAACTACGAGCAGTACTTC.

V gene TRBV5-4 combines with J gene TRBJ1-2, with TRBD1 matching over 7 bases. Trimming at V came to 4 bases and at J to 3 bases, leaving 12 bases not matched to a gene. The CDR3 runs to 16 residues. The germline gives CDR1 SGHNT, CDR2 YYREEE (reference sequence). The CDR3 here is CASSPRGVSGDYGYTF. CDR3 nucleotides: TGTGCCAGCAGCCCCAGGGGGGTTTCCGGGGACTATGGCTACACCTTC. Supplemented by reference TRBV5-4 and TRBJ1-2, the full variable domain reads ETGVTQSPTHLIKTRGQQVTLRCSSQSGHNTVSWYQQALGQGPQFIFQYYREEENGRGNFPPRFSGLQFPNYSSELNVNALELDDSALYLCASSPRGVSGDYGYTFGSGTRLTVV.

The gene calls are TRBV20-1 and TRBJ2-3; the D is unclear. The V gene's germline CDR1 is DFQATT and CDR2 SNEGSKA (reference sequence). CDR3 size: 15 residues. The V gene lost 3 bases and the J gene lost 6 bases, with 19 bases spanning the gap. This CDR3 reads CSASGRLDGSDTQYF. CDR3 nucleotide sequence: TGCAGTGCTAGTGGGCGGCTAGACGGTTCGGATACGCAGTATTTT.

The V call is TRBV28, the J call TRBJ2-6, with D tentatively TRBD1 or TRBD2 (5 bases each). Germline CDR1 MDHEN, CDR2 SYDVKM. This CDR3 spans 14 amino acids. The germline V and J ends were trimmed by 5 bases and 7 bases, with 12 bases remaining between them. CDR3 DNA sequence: TGTGCCAGCAGTCCGTCAGGGAGAGCCAACGTCCTGACTTTC. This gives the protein CASSPSGRANVLTF.

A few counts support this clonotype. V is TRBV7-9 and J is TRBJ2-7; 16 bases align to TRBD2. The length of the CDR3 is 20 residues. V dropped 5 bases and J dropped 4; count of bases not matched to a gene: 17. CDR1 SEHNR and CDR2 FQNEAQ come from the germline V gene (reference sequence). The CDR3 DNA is TGTGCCAGCAGCGTCCCCGCGACAGGGACTAGCGGGAGGGCCCAGTACGAGCAGTACTTC. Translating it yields CASSVPATGTSGRAQYEQYF.

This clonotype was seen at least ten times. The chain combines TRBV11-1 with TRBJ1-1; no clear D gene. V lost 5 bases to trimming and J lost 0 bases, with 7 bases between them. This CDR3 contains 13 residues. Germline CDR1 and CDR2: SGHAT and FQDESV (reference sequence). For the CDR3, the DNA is TGTGCCAGCAGCCGACGAATGAACACTGAAGCTTTCTTT. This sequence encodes CASSRRMNTEAFF.

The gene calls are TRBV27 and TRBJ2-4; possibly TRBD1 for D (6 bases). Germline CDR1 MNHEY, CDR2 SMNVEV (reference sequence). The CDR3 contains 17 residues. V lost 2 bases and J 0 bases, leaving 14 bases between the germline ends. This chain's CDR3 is CASSLRGRGSAKNIQYF. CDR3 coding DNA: TGTGCCAGCAGTTTACGCGGCAGGGGATCAGCCAAAAACATTCAGTACTTC.

This chain's CDR3 is CASSFAGAAAGSYTF. The CDR3 coding sequence is TGTGCCAGCAGTTTTGCTGGGGCAGCCGCAGGTAGCTACACCTTC. The chain links TRBV28 to TRBJ1-2, with D tentatively TRBD1 (5 bases). Germline lookup yields CDR1 MDHEN and CDR2 SYDVKM. The V gene lost 3 bases and the J gene lost 9 bases, with 20 bases spanning the gap. The CDR3 has 15 amino acids.

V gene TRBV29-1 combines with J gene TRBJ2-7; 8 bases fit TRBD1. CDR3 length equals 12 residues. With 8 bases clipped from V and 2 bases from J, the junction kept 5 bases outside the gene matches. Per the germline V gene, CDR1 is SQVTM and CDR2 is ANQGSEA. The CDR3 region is CSTGTGPYEQYF. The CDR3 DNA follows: TGCAGCACGGGGACAGGACCCTACGAGCAGTACTTC.

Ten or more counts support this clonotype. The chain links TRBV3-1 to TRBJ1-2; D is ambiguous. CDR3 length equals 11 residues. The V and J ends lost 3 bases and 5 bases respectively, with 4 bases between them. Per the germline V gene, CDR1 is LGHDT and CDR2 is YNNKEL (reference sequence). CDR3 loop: CASSHRYGYTF. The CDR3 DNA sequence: TGTGCCAGCAGCCACCGATATGGCTACACCTTC.

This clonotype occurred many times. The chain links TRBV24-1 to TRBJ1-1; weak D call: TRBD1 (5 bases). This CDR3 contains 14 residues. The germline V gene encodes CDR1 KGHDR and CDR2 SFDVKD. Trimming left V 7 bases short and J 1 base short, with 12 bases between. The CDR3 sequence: CATSRAGENTEAFF. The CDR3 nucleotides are TGTGCCACCAGCAGGGCAGGAGAGAACACTGAAGCTTTCTTT.

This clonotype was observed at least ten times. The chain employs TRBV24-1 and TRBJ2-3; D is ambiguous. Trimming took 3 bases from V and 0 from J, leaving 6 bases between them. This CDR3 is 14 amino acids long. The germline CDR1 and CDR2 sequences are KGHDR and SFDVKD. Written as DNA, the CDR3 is TGTGCCACCAGTGATCCCTCCAGCACAGATACGCAGTATTTT. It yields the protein CATSDPSSTDTQYF.

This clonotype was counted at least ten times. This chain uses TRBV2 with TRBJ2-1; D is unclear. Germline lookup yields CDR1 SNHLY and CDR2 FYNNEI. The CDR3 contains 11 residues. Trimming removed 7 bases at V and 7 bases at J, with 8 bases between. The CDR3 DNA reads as TGTGCCAGCACCCTATCAAATGAGCAGTTCTTC. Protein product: CASTLSNEQFF.

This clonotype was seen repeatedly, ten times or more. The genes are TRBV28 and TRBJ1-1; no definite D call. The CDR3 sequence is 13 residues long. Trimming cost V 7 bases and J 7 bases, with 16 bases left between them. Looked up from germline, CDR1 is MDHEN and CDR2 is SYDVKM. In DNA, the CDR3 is TGTGCCAGCACCCGGCCGGGGAGGAGTGAAGCTTTCTTT. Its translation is CASTRPGRSEAFF.

CDR3 DNA: TGCGCCAGCAGTGAGTGGGGCATCAGCACAGATACGCAGTATTTT. It specifies CASSEWGISTDTQYF. The V gene is TRBV10-2, the J gene TRBJ2-3; perhaps TRBD1 as D (5 bases). Trimming removed 1 base at V and 0 bases at J, with 8 bases between. Germline V CDR1 and CDR2: WSHSY, SAAADI. This CDR3 contains 15 residues.

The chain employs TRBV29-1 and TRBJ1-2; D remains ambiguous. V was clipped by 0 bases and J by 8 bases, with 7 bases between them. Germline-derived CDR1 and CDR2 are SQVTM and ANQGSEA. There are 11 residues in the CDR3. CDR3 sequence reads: CSVEENIGYTF. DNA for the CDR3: TGCAGCGTTGAAGAGAATATCGGCTACACCTTC.

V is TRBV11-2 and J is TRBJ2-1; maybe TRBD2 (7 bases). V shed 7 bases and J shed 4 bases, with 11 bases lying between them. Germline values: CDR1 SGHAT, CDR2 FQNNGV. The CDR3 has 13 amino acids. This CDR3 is CASKGEGYNEQFF. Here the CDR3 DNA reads TGTGCCAGCAAGGGGGAGGGGTACAATGAGCAGTTCTTC. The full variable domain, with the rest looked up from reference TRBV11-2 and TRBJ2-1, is EAGVAQSPRYKIIEKRQSVAFWCNPISGHATLYWYQQILGQGPKLLIQFQNNGVVDDSQLPKDRFSAERLKGVDSTLKIQPAKLEDSAVYLCASKGEGYNEQFFGPGTRLTVL.

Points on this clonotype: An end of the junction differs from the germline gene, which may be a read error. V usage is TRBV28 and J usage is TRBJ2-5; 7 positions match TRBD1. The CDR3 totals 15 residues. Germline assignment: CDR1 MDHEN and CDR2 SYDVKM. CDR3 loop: CAGSLLAGGQETQYF. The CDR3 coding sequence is TGTGCCGGCAGTTTATTGGCAGGGGGCCAAGAGACCCAGTACTTC.

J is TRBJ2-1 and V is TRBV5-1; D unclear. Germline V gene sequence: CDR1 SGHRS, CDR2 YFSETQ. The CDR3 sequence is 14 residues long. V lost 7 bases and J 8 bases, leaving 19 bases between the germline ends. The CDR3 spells CASPPVFGMHEQFF. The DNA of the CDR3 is TGCGCCAGCCCACCGGTCTTTGGGATGCATGAGCAGTTCTTC.

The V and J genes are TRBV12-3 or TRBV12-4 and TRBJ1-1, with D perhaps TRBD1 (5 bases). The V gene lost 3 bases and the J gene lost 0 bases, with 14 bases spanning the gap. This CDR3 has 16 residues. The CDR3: CASSFRRAGMNTEAFF. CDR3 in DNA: TGTGCCAGCAGTTTCCGACGGGCAGGGATGAACACTGAAGCTTTCTTT.

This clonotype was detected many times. Here the CDR3 DNA reads TGTGCTAGTGGTTTGGGGGTCGGCTCCTACGAGCAGTACTTC. Translating it yields CASGLGVGSYEQYF. This rearrangement joins TRBV12-5 to TRBJ2-7; D is undetermined. The CDR3 covers 14 residues. Trimming left V 1 base short and J 0 bases short, with 7 bases between. Per the germline V gene, CDR1 is LGHNT and CDR2 is FRNRAP.

Here the CDR3 DNA reads TGCAGCGTTGAGACGGGGTACAATCAGCCCCAGCATTTT. Amino acids: CSVETGYNQPQHF. The rearrangement links TRBV29-1 to TRBJ1-5, with no clear D. V shed 3 bases and J shed 3 bases, with 9 bases lying between them. Per the germline V gene, CDR1 is SQVTM and CDR2 is ANQGSEA. CDR3 length equals 13 residues.

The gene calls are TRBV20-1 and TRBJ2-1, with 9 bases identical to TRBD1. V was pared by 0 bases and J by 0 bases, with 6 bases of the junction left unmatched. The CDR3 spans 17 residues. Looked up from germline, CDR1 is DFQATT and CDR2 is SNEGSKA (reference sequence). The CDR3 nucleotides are TGCAGTGCTAGAGATTGGGGACAGGGTAGCTCCTACAATGAGCAGTTCTTC. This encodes CSARDWGQGSSYNEQFF.

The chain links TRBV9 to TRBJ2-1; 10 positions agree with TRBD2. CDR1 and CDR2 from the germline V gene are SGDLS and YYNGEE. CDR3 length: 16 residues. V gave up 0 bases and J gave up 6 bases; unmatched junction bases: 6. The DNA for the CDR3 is TGTGCCAGCAGCGTAGCTAGCGGGAGTGTGTCCAATGAGCAGTTCTTC. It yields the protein CASSVASGSVSNEQFF.

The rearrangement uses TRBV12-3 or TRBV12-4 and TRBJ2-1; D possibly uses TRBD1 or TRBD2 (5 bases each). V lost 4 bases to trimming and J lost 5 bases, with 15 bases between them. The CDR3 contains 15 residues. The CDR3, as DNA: TGTGCCAGCAGTTCGACTAACGGGGCCAACAATGAGCAGTTCTTC. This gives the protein CASSSTNGANNEQFF.

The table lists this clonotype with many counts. CDR3 residues: CSARDQNRIEGYTF. In DNA form, the CDR3 reads TGCAGTGCTAGAGATCAAAACAGGATTGAGGGCTACACCTTC. The V call is TRBV20-1, the J call TRBJ1-2; a weak D match, TRBD1 (5 bases). Germline V gives CDR1 DFQATT, CDR2 SNEGSKA (reference sequence). This CDR3 spans 14 amino acids. V was trimmed by 0 bases and J by 8 bases, leaving 16 bases between them.

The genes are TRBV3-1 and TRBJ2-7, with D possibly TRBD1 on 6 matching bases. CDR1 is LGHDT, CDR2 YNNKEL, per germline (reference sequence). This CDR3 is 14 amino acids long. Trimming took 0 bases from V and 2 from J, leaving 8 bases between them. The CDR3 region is CASSQEGQTYEQYF. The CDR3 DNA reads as TGTGCCAGCAGCCAAGAAGGACAGACCTACGAGCAGTACTTC.

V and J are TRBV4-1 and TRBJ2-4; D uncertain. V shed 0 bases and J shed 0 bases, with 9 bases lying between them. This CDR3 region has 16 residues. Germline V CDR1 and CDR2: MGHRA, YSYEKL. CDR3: CASSQEAILAKNIQYF. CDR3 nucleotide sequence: TGCGCCAGCAGCCAAGAGGCGATACTAGCCAAAAACATTCAGTACTTC.

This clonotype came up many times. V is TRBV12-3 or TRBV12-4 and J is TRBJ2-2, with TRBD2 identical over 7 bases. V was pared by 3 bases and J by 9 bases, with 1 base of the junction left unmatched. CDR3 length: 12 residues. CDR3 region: CASSLREWELFF. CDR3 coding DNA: TGTGCCAGCAGTTTGCGGGAGTGGGAGCTGTTTTTT.